The 5 T cell receptor beta chains in this list originate from one sample, sequenced in a study of OX40 agonist ivuxolimab in advanced cancers. This table comes from immunoSEQ multiplex PCR, and its TCRdb copy is limited to in-frame clones, with some not included. The table shows around 63,000 clones, with roughly 90% occurring only once. The source was CD4+ or CD8+ T cells sorted from blood, collected in a trial of the OX40 agonist ivuxolimab. These receptors were taken from an adult with an advanced solid tumor such as melanoma, head and neck, liver or kidney cancer.

The chain has TRBV28 and TRBJ2-7; D may be TRBD1 or TRBD2 (5 bases each). V was cut by 2 bases and J by 1 base, with 12 bases left in between. There are 15 residues in the CDR3. Germline CDR1 is MDHEN and CDR2 is SYDVKM. The CDR3 DNA follows: TGTGCCAGCAGTTTACCAGGTGGGGGTTCCTACGAGCAGTACTTC. Its protein is CASSLPGGGSYEQYF.

The rearrangement uses TRBV2 and TRBJ2-2, with no clear D. V was trimmed by 3 bases and J by 6 bases, leaving 11 bases between them. The CDR3 has 14 amino acids. The V gene's germline CDR1 is SNHLY and CDR2 FYNNEI. DNA for the CDR3: TGTGCCAGCAGTGACCCTACTGGGGCCGGGGAGCTGTTTTTT. Its protein product is CASSDPTGAGELFF.

This clone is a singleton in its sample. The chain combines TRBV11-3 with TRBJ2-2; unclear D gene. This CDR3 contains 13 residues. Germline CDR1 is SGHNT and CDR2 is YENEEA. Deletions cut 3 bases from V and 6 bases from J, with 8 bases between. The CDR3 DNA reads as TGTGCCAGCAGCTTTAATAGTGCCGGGGAGCTGTTTTTT. Residues: CASSFNSAGELFF.

The chain combines TRBV11-3 with TRBJ2-7, with D perhaps given as TRBD1 or TRBD2 (5 bases each). CDR3 length: 12 amino acids. V was shortened by 4 bases and J by 6 bases, with 10 bases between the two germline ends. CDR1 and CDR2 from the germline V gene are SGHNT and YENEEA. The DNA for the CDR3 is TGTGCCAGCAGCTCGGGACCCAGCGAGCAGTACTTC. Its protein product is CASSSGPSEQYF.

The chain is built from TRBV10-2 and TRBJ1-5; 11 bases are shared with TRBD1. This CDR3 is 17 amino acids long. V was pared by 6 bases and J by 2 bases, with 9 bases of the junction left unmatched. The germline V gene encodes CDR1 WSHSY and CDR2 SAAADI. CDR3 bases: TGCGCCAGCAGCCTGGACAGGGGGCAAGGAGGCAATCAGCCCCAGCATTTT. Translation: CASSLDRGQGGNQPQHF.